A few counts support the clone carrying this TCR beta chain. Its antigen is unknown. The germline V gene encodes CDR1 LNHNV and CDR2 YYDKDF (reference sequence). This CDR3 is 14 amino acids long. V was shortened by 1 base and J by 9 bases, with 13 bases between the two germline ends. This sample stems from a study of post-analysis software for immune sequencing data. Carried by the TCR beta cDNA libraries were unique molecular identifiers. TCRdb fed the PCR reads into MiXCR, producing one record per CDR3 protein. The profile shows hundreds of thousands of distinct CDR3 sequences, approximately 59% of them singletons. Study results and caveats: Controls significantly exceeded multiple sclerosis patients in normalized Chao1 diversity. There were roughly five TRBV segments more frequent in patients than controls, and TRBV5-6, TRBV5-1 and TRBV20-1 were among them.

The rearrangement links TRBV15 to TRBJ2-1; D is ambiguous. Sequencing input: blood. The clonotype comes from a girl aged 2 to 10 with multiple sclerosis. CDR3 sequence: CATSRGSSGGEQFF. The CDR3 DNA reads as TGTGCCACCAGCAGAGGATCATCCGGCGGTGAGCAGTTCTTC.